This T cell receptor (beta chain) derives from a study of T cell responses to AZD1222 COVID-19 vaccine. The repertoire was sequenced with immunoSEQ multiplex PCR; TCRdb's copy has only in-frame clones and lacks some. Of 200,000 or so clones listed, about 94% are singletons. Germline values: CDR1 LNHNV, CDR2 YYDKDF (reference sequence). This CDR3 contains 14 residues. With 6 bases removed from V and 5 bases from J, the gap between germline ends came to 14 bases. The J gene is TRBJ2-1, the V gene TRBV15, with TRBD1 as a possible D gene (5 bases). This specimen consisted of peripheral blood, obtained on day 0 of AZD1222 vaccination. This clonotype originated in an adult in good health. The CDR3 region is CATRHRTTDNEQFF. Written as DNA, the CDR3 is TGTGCCACCAGACACAGGACAACAGACAATGAGCAGTTCTTC.